This T cell receptor (beta chain) derives from a study of T-cell reconstitution after alpha-beta-depleted transplantation in children. Study findings and constraints: It was newly produced T cells that mostly accounted for T-cell counts and diversity one year after transplant. Several hundred expanded graft clones reportedly were the source of alpha-beta T cells about two months after transplant. Some patients showed high day-60 TCRbeta diversity, which derived from surviving recipient T cells and thymic progenitors.

The TCRbeta library was prepared with unique molecular identifiers. MiXCR, run by TCRdb on the PCR reads, gives a single entry per CDR3 protein. This sample carries about 540,000 distinct CDR3 sequences, more than 20% of them seen once, and the ten largest clones take about 35%. This clonotype has only one observation. Its antigen is currently unknown. The CDR3 has 13 amino acids. Trimming took 2 bases from V and 7 from J, leaving 11 bases between them. Germline CDR1 is MDHEN and CDR2 is SYDVKM. This clonotype was obtained from a boy under three years old with Wiskott-Aldrich syndrome, due to receive a stem cell transplant. The V and J genes are TRBV28 and TRBJ2-5; unclear D gene. Specimen: PBMCs, collected before TCRalphabeta/CD19-depleted stem cell transplant. CDR3 bases: TGTGCCAGCAGTTTAGCCAGAGATGGGACCCAGTACTTC. Its protein product is CASSLARDGTQYF.